Each of the 10 T cell receptor beta chains below was sequenced from the same sample in a study of shared clonotypes between healthy human individuals. The method was immunoSEQ multiplex PCR; TCRdb's version includes in-frame clones alone and lacks a portion of them. Of approximately 720,000 clones in the sample, more than 70% were seen once. The source material was memory CD4+ T cells sorted from blood. This sample's subset: CD45RA-negative fraction. The receptors shown here come from a woman in her twenties or thirties in good health.

The table lists this clone with a count of one. This rearrangement joins TRBV4-1 to TRBJ2-2, with D maybe TRBD2 (6 bases). The CDR3 totals 16 residues. The ends were cut back, 3 bases at V and 1 base at J, with 12 bases in the middle. Per the germline V gene, CDR1 is MGHRA and CDR2 is YSYEKL. The CDR3 DNA follows: TGCGCCAGCAGCCAGGCGGGACTCCTGAACACCGGGGAGCTGTTTTTT. This translates into CASSQAGLLNTGELFF.

This clone was found once. The rearrangement joins TRBV4-1 to TRBJ1-4, with D tentatively TRBD1 (5 bases). V was clipped by 1 base and J by 6 bases, with 12 bases between them. CDR3 length: 15 amino acids. Germline values: CDR1 MGHRA, CDR2 YSYEKL. CDR3 region: CASSQVATVYEKLFF. The CDR3 DNA reads as TGCGCCAGCAGCCAAGTTGCGACAGTTTATGAAAAACTGTTTTTT.

The V and J genes are TRBV6-6 and TRBJ2-1; D possibly corresponds to TRBD2 (5 bases). The germline V gene encodes CDR1 MNHNY and CDR2 SVGAGI (reference sequence). The CDR3 extends over 15 amino acids. Deletions cut 8 bases from V and 4 bases from J, with 18 bases between. The CDR3 reads CASFDPSRGYNEQFF. The DNA of the CDR3 is TGTGCCAGCTTCGATCCATCCAGAGGGTACAATGAGCAGTTCTTC.

The chain is built from TRBV15 and TRBJ1-4; 9 bases match TRBD1. This CDR3 contains 16 residues. Germline trimming cut 1 base from V and 8 bases from J; bases unmatched to any gene: 8. The V gene's germline CDR1 is LNHNV and CDR2 YYDKDF (reference sequence). CDR3: CATSRASGTGMEKLFF. The CDR3, as DNA: TGTGCCACCAGCAGAGCCAGTGGGACAGGGATGGAAAAACTGTTTTTT.

The V call is TRBV5-1, the J call TRBJ1-5, with a possible D match to TRBD1 (6 bases). V was shortened by 4 bases and J by 5 bases, with 16 bases between the two germline ends. The CDR3 has 15 amino acids. Germline CDR1 and CDR2: SGHRS and YFSETQ. CDR3 in DNA: TGCGCCAGCAGCCGATCCTCAGGGGCTGATCAGCCCCAGCATTTT. This encodes CASSRSSGADQPQHF.

This chain links TRBV4-1 with TRBJ2-5; D possibly uses TRBD1 or TRBD2 (5 bases each). The CDR3 runs 13 residues. V lost 0 bases and J 5 bases, leaving 7 bases between the germline ends. Germline loops: CDR1 MGHRA, CDR2 YSYEKL. The DNA for the CDR3 is TGCGCCAGCAGCCAAGATTGGGGGGAGACCCAGTACTTC. Its translation: CASSQDWGETQYF.

CDR3 sequence reads: CASTPGTEHEKLFF. As DNA, the CDR3 is TGTGCCAGCACCCCTGGGACAGAGCATGAAAAACTGTTTTTT. The genes are TRBV28 and TRBJ1-4; 7 bases are shared with TRBD1. The V gene end was trimmed by 7 bases and the J gene end by 6 bases; junction bases not matched to a gene: 8. The germline V gene encodes CDR1 MDHEN and CDR2 SYDVKM. CDR3 size: 14 residues.

To note about this clone: Other DNA sequences from this sample encode an identical CDR3 as well. The chain couples TRBV4-1 to TRBJ2-2; D not resolved. Trimming shortened V by 1 base and J by 6 bases, and 3 bases separated the two germline ends. This CDR3 is built from 12 residues. Germline CDR1 and CDR2: MGHRA and YSYEKL. CDR3 sequence: CASSQVSGELFF. CDR3 nucleotides: TGCGCCAGCAGCCAAGTTTCCGGGGAGCTGTTTTTT.

V gene TRBV19 combines with J gene TRBJ2-1; 10 bases agree with TRBD2. The germline gives CDR1 LNHDA, CDR2 SQIVND (reference sequence). The trim removed 5 bases at V and 4 bases at J, leaving 2 bases unmatched. The CDR3 spans 14 residues. Written as DNA, the CDR3 is TGTGCCAGTAGTCCGGGACTAGCGTACAATGAGCAGTTCTTC. This encodes CASSPGLAYNEQFF.

This clone has only a few counts. The chain links TRBV6-1 to TRBJ1-5, with 8 bases identical to TRBD1. There are 14 residues in the CDR3. Unmatched junction bases numbered 8, after V lost 6 bases and J lost 7 bases. CDR1 MNHNS and CDR2 SASEGT come from the germline V gene. The CDR3 DNA is TGTGCCAGCAGAAACAGGGGGGTGGAACAGCCCCAGCATTTT. Amino acids: CASRNRGVEQPQHF.